Each of the 2 T cell receptor delta chains below was sequenced from the same sample in a study of γδ T cells in repeated Plasmodium falciparum infection (dated by TCRdb to the early 2020s). For bulk TCR repertoire analysis, Vgamma9/Vdelta2+ and Vdelta2-negative gammadelta T cell populations were flow-sorted out of peripheral blood mononuclear cells. Receptor libraries were prepared by multiplex PCR. Sequencing instrument: Illumina MiSeq. Public reads were reanalyzed in TCRdb with CATT, and rows carrying the same DNA were merged afterwards. The sample table records 90,000 or so delta-chain clones; approximately 0.92% of these occur just once. The top ten clonotypes cover 7.5% to 10% of the sample. The sequenced sample was gamma-delta T cells from blood. These receptor sequences come from a pool of human donors (malaria-infected and uninfected, not separated).

With regard to this clone: This DNA's translation differs at residue 6 from TCRdb's protein, which comes from a much larger clone; a read error is likely, and the protein shown is translated from the DNA. The chain uses TRDV1 and TRDJ1; TRDD3 matches 9 bases. Because TCRdb records no J gene, it was assigned here through a match of the DNA to germline. CDR1 and CDR2 from the germline V gene are TSWWSYY and QGS. The J segment lost 6 bases and the V segment lost 3 bases, leaving 20 bases of the junction unmatched. This CDR3 comprises 19 residues. CDR3 sequence (DNA): TGTGCTCTTGGGGACCGCGGGGTCGGGCTGGGGGATCCTCAAAATAAACTCATCTTT. Translated, it gives CALGDRGVGLGDPQNKLIF.

This clone occurred many times. The TCRdb record carries a much larger clone's protein, which differs from this DNA's translation at residue 14; a read error is the likely cause, and the protein listed here is the DNA translation. J is TRDJ1 and V is TRAV38-2/DV8, with TRDD2 matching over 9 bases. The CDR3 length is 20 residues. V lost 7 bases and J lost 1; bases outside the gene matches: 23. Germline CDR1 reads TSESDYY; CDR2 reads QEAYKQQN. CDR3 sequence (DNA): TGTGCTTATTTACCTTCCTACAAGGGAATAAATATTGTCTGCACCGATAAACTCATCTTT. It yields the protein CAYLPSYKGINIVCTDKLIF.